One and the same sample provided the 8 T cell receptor beta chains below, sequenced in a study of Tregs in tolerant kidney transplant recipients. Related graft donors supplied nonmyeloablative bone marrow transplants, and mixed chimerism was transient. Sequenced by immunoSEQ multiplex PCR; TCRdb stores in-frame clones only, minus some. This table holds about 64,000 clones, about 90% found once. This specimen was CD4+ T cells from blood (PBMCs), taken 6 months after the transplant. The origin of the receptors is a human patient who received a combined kidney and bone marrow transplant. Some T cells may be the graft donor's.

This clone was counted a single time. DNA of the CDR3: TGTGCCAGCAGCTTACGGCGGGAGGACGGGGAGCTGTTTTTT. It translates to CASSLRREDGELFF. This chain connects TRBV7-2 to TRBJ2-2; 8 bases are shared with TRBD2. Per the germline V gene, CDR1 is SGHTA and CDR2 is FQGNSA. The CDR3 runs 14 residues. With V trimmed by 2 bases and J by 7 bases, 3 bases remained unmatched.

The rearrangement links TRBV7-2 to TRBJ1-3; D is unresolved. The CDR3 covers 14 residues. The germline V and J ends were trimmed by 5 bases and 0 bases, with 8 bases remaining between them. Germline CDR1 reads SGHTA; CDR2 reads FQGNSA. In nucleotides, the CDR3 is TGTGCCAGCAGCACTCCTAACTCTGGAAACACCATATATTTT. Translation gives CASSTPNSGNTIYF. The full variable domain, with the rest looked up from reference TRBV7-2 and TRBJ1-3, is GAGVSQSPSNKVTEKGKDVELRCDPISGHTALYWYRQSLGQGLEFLIYFQGNSAPDKSGLPSDRFSAERTGGSVSTLTIQRTQQEDSAVYLCASSTPNSGNTIYFGEGSWLTVV.

This clone appeared once. The chain recombines TRBV30 with TRBJ2-1, with a possible D match to TRBD2 (5 bases). The CDR3 contains 14 residues. Germline V CDR1 and CDR2: GTSNPN, SVGIG (reference sequence). Trimming took off 2 bases at V and 2 bases at J, with 10 bases between the two ends. CDR3 region: CAWSTGIPYNEQFF. For the CDR3, the DNA is TGTGCCTGGAGTACGGGGATCCCCTACAATGAGCAGTTCTTC.

This rearrangement joins TRBV6-5 to TRBJ2-7; perhaps TRBD2 as D (6 bases). V lost 8 bases to trimming and J lost 1 base, with 18 bases between them. The CDR3 has 15 amino acids. Germline loops: CDR1 MNHEY, CDR2 SVGAGI. The CDR3 sequence is CASSPDPGASYEQYF. The CDR3 nucleotides are TGTGCCAGCTCCCCAGATCCGGGAGCGTCCTACGAGCAGTACTTC.

J is TRBJ2-6 and V is TRBV7-9; the D is unclear. Germline values: CDR1 SEHNR, CDR2 FQNEAQ (reference sequence). Trimming shortened V by 3 bases and J by 0 bases, and 6 bases separated the two germline ends. This CDR3 comprises 15 residues. The CDR3 nucleotides read TGTGCCAGCAGCTTCTCAGTCTCTGGGGCCAACGTCCTGACTTTC. Encoded protein: CASSFSVSGANVLTF.

This chain links TRBV5-1 with TRBJ2-5; 10 bases map to TRBD1. The DNA end lines up better with TRBJ2-7; the J call may be wrong. Germline-derived CDR1 and CDR2 are SGHRS and YFSETQ. The CDR3 loop spans 16 amino acids. For the CDR3, the DNA is TGCGCCAGCAGCAAATATCCGGGACAGGGGACCTACGAGCAGTACTTC. Translated, it gives CASSKYPGQGTYEQYF.

This chain joins TRBV5-1 and TRBJ2-5, with 7 bases matching TRBD1. This CDR3 region has 14 residues. Losses at the gene ends were 3 bases for V and 2 bases for J; bases not matched to a gene: 4. Per germline, CDR1 SGHRS and CDR2 YFSETQ. The CDR3 DNA follows: TGCGCCAGCAGCTCGGGACAGCCTCAAGAGACCCAGTACTTC. This encodes CASSSGQPQETQYF.

This sequence joins TRBV29-1 and TRBJ2-1; a possible D gene is TRBD2 (5 bases). Per the germline V gene, CDR1 is SQVTM and CDR2 is ANQGSEA. V shed 5 bases and J shed 8 bases, with 16 bases lying between them. This CDR3 is 13 amino acids long. CDR3 DNA: TGCAGCGTTCTAGCCTGGGTTGGGGATGAGCAGTTCTTC. Amino acid sequence: CSVLAWVGDEQFF.